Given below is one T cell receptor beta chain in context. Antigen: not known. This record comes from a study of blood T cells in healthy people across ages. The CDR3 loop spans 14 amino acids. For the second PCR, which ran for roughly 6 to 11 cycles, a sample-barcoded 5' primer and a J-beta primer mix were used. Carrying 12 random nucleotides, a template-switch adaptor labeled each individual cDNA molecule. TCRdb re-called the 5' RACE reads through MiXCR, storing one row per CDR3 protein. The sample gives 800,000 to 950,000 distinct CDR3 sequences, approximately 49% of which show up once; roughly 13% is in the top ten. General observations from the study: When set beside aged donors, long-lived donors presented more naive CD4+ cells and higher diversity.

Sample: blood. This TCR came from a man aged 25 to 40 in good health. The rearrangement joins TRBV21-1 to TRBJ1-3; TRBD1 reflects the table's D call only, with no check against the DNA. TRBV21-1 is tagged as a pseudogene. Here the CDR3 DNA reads TGTGCCAGTGGGACAGGGGATTCTGGAAACACCATATATTTT. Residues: CASGTGDSGNTIYF.